The T cell receptor beta chain under discussion was sequenced for a study of OX40 agonist ivuxolimab in advanced cancers. Study in general: Three patients responded partially, comprising one with hepatocellular carcinoma and two with cutaneous melanoma.

Study results and limitations: What antigens the expanded peripheral T cells recognized was never established. At 0.1 to 3.0 mg/kg, clonal expansion of CD4+ and CD8+ blood T cells had occurred by week 6.

Concerning this clone: The antigen remains undetermined.

Researchers took blood at baseline, on cycle 4 day 1, and on cycle 7 day 1. The CDR3 is 16 residues long. Trimming took 0 bases from V and 5 from J, leaving 16 bases between them. CDR1 MNHEY and CDR2 SVGAGI come from the germline V gene. Assay used: immunoSEQ multiplex PCR; TCRdb lists only in-frame clones, some missing. This sample has around 12,000 clones, with 65% to 75% found just once. The source of this sequence is an adult with an advanced solid tumor such as melanoma, head and neck, liver or kidney cancer. The sample consisted of CD4+ or CD8+ T cells sorted from blood, taken in a trial of the OX40 agonist ivuxolimab. This chain uses TRBV6-5 with TRBJ1-2, with D perhaps matching TRBD1 (5 bases). The CDR3 reads CASSYSGQGTDYGYTF. The CDR3 nucleotides read TGTGCCAGCAGTTACTCTGGGCAGGGTACAGATTATGGCTACACCTTC.